This T cell receptor beta chain appears in the sequencing data of a study of cytomegalovirus exposure and HLA in healthy donors. Across the study: HLA-typed donors were the source of 86 million or so unique TCRs held in an early data release.

The study, taken as a whole, reports: Across HLA loci, a later analysis found differing TCR association rates, with DRB1 most and HLA-C fewest. In a later analysis, a missense DCLRE1C variant was linked to TCR beta V- and J-gene trimming.

Concerning this clone: The target antigen is unknown.

This CDR3 is 14 amino acids long. Germline V gene data show CDR1 as SGDLS and CDR2 as YYNGEE. With 4 bases clipped from V and 8 bases from J, the junction kept 9 bases outside the gene matches. The primer mix had 60 Vbeta and 13 Jbeta primers. The assay was immunoSEQ multiplex PCR, and TCRdb's table has in-frame clones only and misses some. The listing records around 190,000 clones. The rearrangement joins TRBV9 to TRBJ2-1; 7 bases align to TRBD1. The sample taken for sequencing was PBMCs. The receptor comes from a woman under 40 in good health and CMV-seropositive. Here the CDR3 reads CASSPGGRVDEQFF. CDR3 DNA sequence: TGTGCCAGCAGCCCAGGGGGAAGGGTCGATGAGCAGTTCTTC.